The 6 T cell receptor beta chains below all came from one sample that was sequenced in a study of blood T cell repertoires in COVID-19. Using immunoSEQ multiplex PCR, the repertoire was profiled, and TCRdb retains in-frame clones only, with some absent. The table includes about 190,000 clones, nearly 90% detected once. The material sequenced was peripheral blood. All receptors derive from a middle-aged woman who had recovered from COVID-19.

This rearrangement joins TRBV18 to TRBJ2-1, with TRBD2 matching 11 bases. Trimming cost V 1 base and J 5 bases; bases outside gene matches: 4. This CDR3 region has 16 residues. Germline V CDR1 and CDR2: KGHSH, LQKENI. The CDR3 DNA follows: TGTGCCAGCTCACCACGCGGGACTAGCGGAGACAATGAGCAGTTCTTC. As protein: CASSPRGTSGDNEQFF.

V gene TRBV11-2 combines with J gene TRBJ2-1; 11 nucleotides line up with TRBD1. CDR3 length: 15 amino acids. V was pared by 5 bases and J by 7 bases, with 7 bases of the junction left unmatched. Looked up from germline, CDR1 is SGHAT and CDR2 is FQNNGV. The CDR3 DNA reads as TGTGCCAGCAGCGCAGTCGGGACAGGGGGAAATGAGCAGTTCTTC. Translation: CASSAVGTGGNEQFF. Looking up the rest from reference TRBV11-2 and TRBJ2-1 gives the full variable domain: EAGVAQSPRYKIIEKRQSVAFWCNPISGHATLYWYQQILGQGPKLLIQFQNNGVVDDSQLPKDRFSAERLKGVDSTLKIQPAKLEDSAVYLCASSAVGTGGNEQFFGPGTRLTVL.

The chain employs TRBV5-1 and TRBJ1-1; the match to TRBD1 covers 7 bases. There are 18 residues in the CDR3. Germline V gene data show CDR1 as SGHRS and CDR2 as YFSETQ. J lost 2 bases, V lost 0 bases, and 13 bases had no gene match. The CDR3 DNA reads as TGCGCCAGCAGCTTGGAAGTCAGGGGGTCTCTACCTAACACTGAAGCTTTCTTT. Protein: CASSLEVRGSLPNTEAFF.

This sequence joins TRBV7-2 and TRBJ1-2; D is ambiguous. In germline, CDR1 is SGHTA, CDR2 FQGNSA. The V end was cut by 4 bases, the J end by 2 bases, with 11 bases between. CDR3 length equals 14 residues. The CDR3 sequence: CASSSSAGNYGYTF. The CDR3 DNA reads TGTGCCAGCAGCTCCTCGGCAGGCAACTATGGCTACACCTTC.

The V call is TRBV6-1, the J call TRBJ1-2; D not certain. V lost 2 bases, J lost 1 base, and 5 bases lay in between. Germline V gene sequence: CDR1 MNHNS, CDR2 SASEGT. The CDR3 sequence is 13 residues long. The CDR3 loop reads CASSEPVNYGYTF. The CDR3 coding sequence is TGTGCCAGCAGTGAACCAGTTAACTATGGCTACACCTTC.

This clone was counted only a few times. The chain employs TRBV27 and TRBJ1-2; D not resolved. Germline values: CDR1 MNHEY, CDR2 SMNVEV (reference sequence). V lost 5 bases to trimming and J lost 4 bases, with 11 bases between them. This CDR3 region has 13 residues. The CDR3 DNA reads as TGTGCCAGCAGTACAGTGGAGGGCTATGGCTACACCTTC. Its translation is CASSTVEGYGYTF.